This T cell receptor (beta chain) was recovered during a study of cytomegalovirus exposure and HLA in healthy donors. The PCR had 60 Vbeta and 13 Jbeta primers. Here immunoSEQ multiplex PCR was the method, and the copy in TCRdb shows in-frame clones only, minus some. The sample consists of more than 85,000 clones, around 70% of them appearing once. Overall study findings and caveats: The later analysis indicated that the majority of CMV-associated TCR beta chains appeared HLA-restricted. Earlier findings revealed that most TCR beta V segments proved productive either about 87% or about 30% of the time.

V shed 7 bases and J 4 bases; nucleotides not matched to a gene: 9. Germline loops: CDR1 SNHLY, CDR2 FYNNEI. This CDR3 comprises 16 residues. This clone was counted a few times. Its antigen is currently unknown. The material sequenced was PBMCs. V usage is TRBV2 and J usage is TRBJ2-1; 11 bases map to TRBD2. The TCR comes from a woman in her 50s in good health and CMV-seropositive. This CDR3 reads CASTAGLAVVYNEQFF. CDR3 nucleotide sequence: TGTGCCAGCACGGCGGGACTAGCGGTAGTATACAATGAGCAGTTCTTC. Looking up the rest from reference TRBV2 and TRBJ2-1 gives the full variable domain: EPEVTQTPSHQVTQMGQEVILRCVPISNHLYFYWYRQILGQKVEFLVSFYNNEISEKSEIFDDQFSVERPDGSNFTLKIRSTKLEDSAMYFCASTAGLAVVYNEQFFGPGTRLTVL.